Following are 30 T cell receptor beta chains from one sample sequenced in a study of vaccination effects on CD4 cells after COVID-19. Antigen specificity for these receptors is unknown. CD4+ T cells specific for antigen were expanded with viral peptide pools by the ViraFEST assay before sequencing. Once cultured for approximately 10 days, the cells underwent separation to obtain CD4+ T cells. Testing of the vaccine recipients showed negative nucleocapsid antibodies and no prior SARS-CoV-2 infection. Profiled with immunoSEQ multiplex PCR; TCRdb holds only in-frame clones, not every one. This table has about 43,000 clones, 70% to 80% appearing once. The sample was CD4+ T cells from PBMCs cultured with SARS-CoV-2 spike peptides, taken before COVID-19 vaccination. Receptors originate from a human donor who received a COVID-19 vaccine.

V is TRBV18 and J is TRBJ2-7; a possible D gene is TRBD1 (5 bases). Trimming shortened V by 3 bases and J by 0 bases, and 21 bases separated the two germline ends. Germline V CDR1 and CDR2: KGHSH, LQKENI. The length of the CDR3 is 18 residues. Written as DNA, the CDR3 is TGTGCCAGCTCACCTTCTCATGGTACAGGATATAGCTCCTACGAGCAGTACGTC. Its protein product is CASSPSHGTGYSSYEQYV.

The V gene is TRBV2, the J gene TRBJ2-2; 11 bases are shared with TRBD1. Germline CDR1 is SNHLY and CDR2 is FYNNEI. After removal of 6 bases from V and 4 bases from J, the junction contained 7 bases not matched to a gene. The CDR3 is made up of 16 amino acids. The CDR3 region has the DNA TGTGCCAGCAGGGGGCCGGGGACAGGGGGCACCGGGGAGCTGTTTTTT. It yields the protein CASRGPGTGGTGELFF.

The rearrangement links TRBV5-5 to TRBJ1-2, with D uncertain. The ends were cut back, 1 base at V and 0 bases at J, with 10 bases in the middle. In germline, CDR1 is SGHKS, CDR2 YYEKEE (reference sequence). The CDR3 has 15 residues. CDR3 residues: CASSLRSAPNYGYTF. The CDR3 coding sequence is TGTGCCAGCAGCTTGCGAAGCGCACCTAACTATGGCTACACCTTC.

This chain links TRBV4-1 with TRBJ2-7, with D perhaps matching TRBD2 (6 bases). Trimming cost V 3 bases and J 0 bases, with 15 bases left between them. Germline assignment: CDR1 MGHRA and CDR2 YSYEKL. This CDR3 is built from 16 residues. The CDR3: CASSHRRWGDSYEQYV. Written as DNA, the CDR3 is TGCGCCAGCAGCCACAGGCGATGGGGGGACTCCTACGAGCAGTACGTC.

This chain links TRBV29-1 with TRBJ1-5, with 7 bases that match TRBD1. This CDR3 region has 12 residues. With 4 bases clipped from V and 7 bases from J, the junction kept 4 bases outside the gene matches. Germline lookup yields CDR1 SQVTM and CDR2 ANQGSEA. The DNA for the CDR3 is TGCAGCGTTGGACAGGGAGGACAGCCCCAGCATTTT. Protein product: CSVGQGGQPQHF.

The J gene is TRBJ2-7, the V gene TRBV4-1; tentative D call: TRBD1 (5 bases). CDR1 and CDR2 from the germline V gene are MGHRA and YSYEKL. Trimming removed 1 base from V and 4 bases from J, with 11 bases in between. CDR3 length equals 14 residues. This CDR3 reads CASSQGRGSYEQYV. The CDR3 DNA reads TGCGCCAGCAGCCAAGGTAGGGGATCATACGAGCAGTACGTC.

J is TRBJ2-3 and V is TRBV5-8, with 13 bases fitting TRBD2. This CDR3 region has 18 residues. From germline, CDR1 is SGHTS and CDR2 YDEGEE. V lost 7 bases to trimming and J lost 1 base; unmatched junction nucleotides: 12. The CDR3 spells CASPNTLAGGPGTDTQYF. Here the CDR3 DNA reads TGTGCCAGCCCGAACACACTAGCGGGGGGGCCGGGCACAGATACGCAGTATTTT.

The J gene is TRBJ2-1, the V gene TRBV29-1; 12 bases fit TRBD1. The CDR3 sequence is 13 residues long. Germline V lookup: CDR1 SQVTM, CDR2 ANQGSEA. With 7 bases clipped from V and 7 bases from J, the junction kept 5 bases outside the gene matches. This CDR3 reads CSAEGQGANEQFF. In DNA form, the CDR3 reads TGCAGCGCTGAGGGACAGGGGGCGAATGAGCAGTTCTTC.

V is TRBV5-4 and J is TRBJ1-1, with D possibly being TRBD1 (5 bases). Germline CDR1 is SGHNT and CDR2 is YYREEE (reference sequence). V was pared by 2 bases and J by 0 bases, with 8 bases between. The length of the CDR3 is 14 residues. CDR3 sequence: CASSFDRLNTEAFF. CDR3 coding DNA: TGTGCCAGCAGCTTTGACAGACTGAACACTGAAGCTTTCTTT.

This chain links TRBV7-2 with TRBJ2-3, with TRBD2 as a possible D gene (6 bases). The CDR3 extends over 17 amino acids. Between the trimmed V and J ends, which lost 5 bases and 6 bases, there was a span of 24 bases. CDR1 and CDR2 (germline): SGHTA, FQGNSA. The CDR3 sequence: CASSRLGGEVVWDTQYF. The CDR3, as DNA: TGTGCCAGCAGCCGCCTTGGAGGGGAAGTAGTATGGGATACGCAGTATTTT.

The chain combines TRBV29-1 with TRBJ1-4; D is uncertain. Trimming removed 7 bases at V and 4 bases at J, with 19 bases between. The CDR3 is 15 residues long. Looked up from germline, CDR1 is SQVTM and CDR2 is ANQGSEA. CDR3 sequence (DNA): TGCAGCGCCTCCTCCAGCTCCCGAGGTAATGAAAAACTGTTTTTT. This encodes CSASSSSRGNEKLFF.

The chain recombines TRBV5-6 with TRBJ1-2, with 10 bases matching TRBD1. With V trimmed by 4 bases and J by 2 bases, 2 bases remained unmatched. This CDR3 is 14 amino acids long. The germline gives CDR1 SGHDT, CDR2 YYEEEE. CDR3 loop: CASSRDRGNYGYTF. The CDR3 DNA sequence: TGTGCCAGCAGCCGGGACAGGGGCAACTATGGCTACACCTTC.

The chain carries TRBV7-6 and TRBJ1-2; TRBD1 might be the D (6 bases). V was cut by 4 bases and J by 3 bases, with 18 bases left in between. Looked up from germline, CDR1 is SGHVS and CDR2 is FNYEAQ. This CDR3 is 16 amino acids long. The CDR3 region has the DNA TGTGCCAGCAGCTCGACGATCGGGGGCCTTTACTATGGCTACACCTTC. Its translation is CASSSTIGGLYYGYTF.

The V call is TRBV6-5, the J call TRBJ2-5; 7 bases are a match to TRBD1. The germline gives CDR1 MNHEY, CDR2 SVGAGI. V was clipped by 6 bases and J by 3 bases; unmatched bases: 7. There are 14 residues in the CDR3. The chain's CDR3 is CASRGQKLEETQYF. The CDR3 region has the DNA TGTGCCAGCAGGGGACAGAAGTTGGAAGAGACCCAGTACTTC.

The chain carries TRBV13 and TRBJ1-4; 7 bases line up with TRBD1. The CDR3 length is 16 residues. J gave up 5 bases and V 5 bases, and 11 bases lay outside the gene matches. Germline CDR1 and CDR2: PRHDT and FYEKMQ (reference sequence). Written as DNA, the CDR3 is TGTGCCAGCAGCACCTCGTCCGGGACAGCGAATGAAAAACTGTTTTTT. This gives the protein CASSTSSGTANEKLFF.

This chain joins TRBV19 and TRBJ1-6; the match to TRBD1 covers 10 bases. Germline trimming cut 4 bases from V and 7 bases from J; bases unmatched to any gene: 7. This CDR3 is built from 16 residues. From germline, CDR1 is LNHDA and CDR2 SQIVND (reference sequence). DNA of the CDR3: TGTGCCAGTAGTACCCGGGACAGGGGAAGAAATTCACCCCTCCACTTT. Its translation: CASSTRDRGRNSPLHF.

The CDR3 DNA follows: TGCGCCAGCAGCCCCCCCTACGTCTCCTATAATTCACCCCTCCACTTT. Its protein product is CASSPPYVSYNSPLHF. V usage is TRBV4-1 and J usage is TRBJ1-6; no firm D call. CDR1 MGHRA and CDR2 YSYEKL come from the germline V gene. The ends were cut back, 4 bases at V and 0 bases at J, with 10 bases in the middle. The CDR3 consists of 16 residues.

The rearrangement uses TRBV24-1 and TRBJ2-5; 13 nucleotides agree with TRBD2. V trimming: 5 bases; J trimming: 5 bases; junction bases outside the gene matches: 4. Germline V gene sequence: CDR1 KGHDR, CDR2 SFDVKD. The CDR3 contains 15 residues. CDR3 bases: TGTGCCACCAGTGGGACTAGCGGGGGTGGTGAGACCCAGTACTTC. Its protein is CATSGTSGGGETQYF.

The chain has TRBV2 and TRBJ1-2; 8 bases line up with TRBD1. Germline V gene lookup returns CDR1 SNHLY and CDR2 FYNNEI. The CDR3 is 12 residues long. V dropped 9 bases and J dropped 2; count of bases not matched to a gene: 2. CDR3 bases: TGTGCCAGTAGACAGGGGAACTATGGCTACACCTTC. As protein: CASRQGNYGYTF.

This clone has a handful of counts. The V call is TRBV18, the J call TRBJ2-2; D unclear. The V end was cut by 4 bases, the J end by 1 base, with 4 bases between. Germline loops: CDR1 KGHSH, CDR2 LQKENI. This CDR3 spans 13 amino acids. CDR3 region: CASSRENTGELFF. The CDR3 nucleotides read TGTGCCAGCTCACGTGAGAACACCGGGGAGCTGTTTTTT.

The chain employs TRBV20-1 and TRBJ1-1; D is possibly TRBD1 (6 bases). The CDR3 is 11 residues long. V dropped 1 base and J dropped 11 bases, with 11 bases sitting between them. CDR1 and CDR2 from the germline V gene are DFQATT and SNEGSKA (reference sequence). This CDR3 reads CSARVDRLAFF. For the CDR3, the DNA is TGCAGTGCTAGAGTTGACAGGCTGGCTTTCTTT.

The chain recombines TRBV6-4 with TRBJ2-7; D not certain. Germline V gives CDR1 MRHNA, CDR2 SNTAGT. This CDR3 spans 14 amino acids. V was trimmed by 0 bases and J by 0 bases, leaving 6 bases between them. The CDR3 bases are TGTGCCAGCAGTGACTCGCACGGCTCCTACGAGCAGTACGTC. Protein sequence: CASSDSHGSYEQYV.

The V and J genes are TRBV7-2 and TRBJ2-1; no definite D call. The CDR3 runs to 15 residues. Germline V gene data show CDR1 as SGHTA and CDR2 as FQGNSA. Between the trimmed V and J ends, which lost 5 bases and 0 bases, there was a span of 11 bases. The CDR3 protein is CASSPQGPSYNEQFF. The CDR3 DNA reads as TGTGCCAGCAGCCCGCAAGGTCCCTCCTACAATGAGCAGTTCTTC.

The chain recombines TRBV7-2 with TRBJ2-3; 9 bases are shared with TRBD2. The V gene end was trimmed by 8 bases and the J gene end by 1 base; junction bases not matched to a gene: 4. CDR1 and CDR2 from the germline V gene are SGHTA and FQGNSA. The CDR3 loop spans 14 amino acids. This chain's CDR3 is CASALAGGTDTQYF. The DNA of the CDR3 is TGTGCCAGCGCTTTAGCGGGGGGCACAGATACGCAGTATTTT.

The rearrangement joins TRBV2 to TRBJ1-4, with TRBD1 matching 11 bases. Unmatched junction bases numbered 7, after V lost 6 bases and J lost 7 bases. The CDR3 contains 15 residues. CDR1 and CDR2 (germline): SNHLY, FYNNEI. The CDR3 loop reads CASRPGTGGSEKLFF. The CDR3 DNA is TGTGCCAGCAGGCCTGGGACAGGGGGGAGTGAAAAACTGTTTTTT.

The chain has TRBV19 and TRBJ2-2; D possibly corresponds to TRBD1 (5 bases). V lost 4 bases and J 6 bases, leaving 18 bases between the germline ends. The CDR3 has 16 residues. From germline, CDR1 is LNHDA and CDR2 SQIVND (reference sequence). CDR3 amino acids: CASSTGYLKWSGELFF. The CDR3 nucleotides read TGTGCCAGTAGTACAGGGTACCTAAAGTGGTCCGGGGAGCTGTTTTTT. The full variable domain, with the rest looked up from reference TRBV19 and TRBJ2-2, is DGGITQSPKYLFRKEGQNVTLSCEQNLNHDAMYWYRQDPGQGLRLIYYSQIVNDFQKGDIAEGYSVSREKKESFPLTVTSAQKNPTAFYLCASSTGYLKWSGELFFGEGSRLTVL.

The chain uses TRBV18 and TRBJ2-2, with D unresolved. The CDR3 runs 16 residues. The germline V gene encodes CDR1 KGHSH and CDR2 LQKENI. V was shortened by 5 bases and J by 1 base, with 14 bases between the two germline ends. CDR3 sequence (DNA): TGTGCCAGCTCAACCCTGGAAGTTTGGAACACCGGGGAGCTGTTTTTT. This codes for CASSTLEVWNTGELFF. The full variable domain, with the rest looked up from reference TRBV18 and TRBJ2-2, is NAGVMQNPRHLVRRRGQEARLRCSPMKGHSHVYWYRQLPEEGLKFMVYLQKENIIDESGMPKERFSAEFPKEGPSILRIQQVVRGDSAAYFCASSTLEVWNTGELFFGEGSRLTVL.

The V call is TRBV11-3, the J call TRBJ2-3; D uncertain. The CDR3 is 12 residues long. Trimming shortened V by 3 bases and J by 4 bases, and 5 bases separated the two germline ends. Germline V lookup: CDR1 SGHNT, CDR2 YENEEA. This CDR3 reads CASSFRSDTQYF. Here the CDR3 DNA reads TGTGCCAGCAGCTTTAGGTCAGATACGCAGTATTTT. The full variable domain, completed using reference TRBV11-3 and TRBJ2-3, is EAGVVQSPRYKIIEKKQPVAFWCNPISGHNTLYWYLQNLGQGPELLIRYENEEAVDDSQLPKDRFSAERLKGVDSTLKIQPAELGDSAVYLCASSFRSDTQYFGPGTRLTVL.

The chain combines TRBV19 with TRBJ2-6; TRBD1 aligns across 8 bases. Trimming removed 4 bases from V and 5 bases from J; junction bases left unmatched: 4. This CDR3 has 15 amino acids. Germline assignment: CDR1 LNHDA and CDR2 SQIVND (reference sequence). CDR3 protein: CASSSPGGRANVLTF. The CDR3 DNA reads TGTGCCAGTAGTAGTCCAGGGGGCCGGGCCAACGTCCTGACTTTC.

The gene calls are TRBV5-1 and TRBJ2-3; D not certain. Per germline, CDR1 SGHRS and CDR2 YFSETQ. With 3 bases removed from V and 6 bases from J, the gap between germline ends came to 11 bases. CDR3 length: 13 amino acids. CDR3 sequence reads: CASSSARFDTQYF. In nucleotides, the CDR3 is TGCGCCAGCAGCTCGGCGCGATTTGATACGCAGTATTTT.